This T cell receptor (beta chain) emerged from a study of a mutant IDH1 vaccine in newly diagnosed glioma. Study-wide context: The treated population exhibited a male proportion of roughly 60%, a female proportion of around 38%, and a mean age of about 40 years. Previous treatment comprised radiotherapy, temozolomide, or both, mostly both.

This clone appeared a few times. Its antigen is unknown. The time point was: baseline, week 1 (first vaccination visit). Treatment noted: pre-vaccination baseline after standard-of-care therapy. Donors had new IDH1-mutant astrocytomas of WHO grade 3 or 4 (ATRX-lost). Assay: immunoSEQ multiplex PCR; the TCRdb copy retains only in-frame clones and omits some. This table holds 85,000 to 100,000 clones, approximately 90% found once. Notes on the study in general: Pseudoprogression apparently tracked independently of changes in top peripheral T cell clonotypes.

This TCR came from a woman in her forties or fifties with glioma. The sequenced sample was PBMCs, obtained from a glioma patient treated with radiotherapy, temozolomide or both.

CDR3 nucleotide sequence: TGTGCCAGCTCACTCGAACACCTTAGCAATCAGCCCCAGCATTTT. Translating gives CASSLEHLSNQPQHF. The chain couples TRBV18 to TRBJ1-5; D is uncertain. V was pared by 4 bases and J by 0 bases, with 10 bases between. Germline CDR1 KGHSH, CDR2 LQKENI. This CDR3 region has 15 residues.